This T cell receptor beta chain appears in the sequencing data of a study of T-cell reconstitution after alpha-beta-depleted transplantation in children. Trimming pared 2 bases from V and 7 bases from J, leaving 12 bases between. CDR3 length equals 13 residues. Germline values: CDR1 LGHDT, CDR2 YNNKEL (reference sequence). This clonotype occurred a few times. Molecular barcoding with unique molecular identifiers was used for the TCRbeta library. TCRdb reprocessed the PCR reads via MiXCR and lists one record per CDR3 protein. The sample lists 250,000 to 300,000 distinct CDR3 sequences, around 9.6% occurring once.

The chain couples TRBV3-1 to TRBJ2-7; possible D gene TRBD1, 5 bases. Material: PBMCs from the stem cell graft donor, obtained from the stem cell graft. The TCR was taken from a human donor who donated a stem cell graft to a child with SCID. The CDR3 region is CASSQFRAREQYF. The CDR3 DNA sequence: TGTGCCAGCAGCCAATTCAGGGCGAGGGAGCAGTACTTC.